This entry lists 9 T cell receptor beta chains sequenced from one sample in a study of cytomegalovirus exposure and HLA in healthy donors. This table comes from immunoSEQ multiplex PCR, and its TCRdb copy is limited to in-frame clones, with some not included. There are over 60,000 clones in the sample; approximately 96% occur only once, and over 3% lies in the top ten. The specimen was PBMCs. The origin of the receptors is a man aged 18 to 30 in good health and CMV-seronegative.

The J gene is TRBJ2-6, the V gene TRBV28; perhaps TRBD1 as D (5 bases). This CDR3 spans 16 amino acids. Looked up from germline, CDR1 is MDHEN and CDR2 is SYDVKM. V was shortened by 11 bases and J by 0 bases, with 17 bases between the two germline ends. CDR3: CAVSRERLSGANVLTF. The CDR3 DNA reads as TGTGCCGTCTCCAGGGAAAGACTCTCTGGGGCCAACGTCCTGACTTTC.

This chain joins TRBV19 and TRBJ2-5, with 7 bases that match TRBD1. Germline V gene lookup returns CDR1 LNHDA and CDR2 SQIVND (reference sequence). V trimming: 5 bases; J trimming: 9 bases; junction bases outside the gene matches: 12. The CDR3 has 14 amino acids. The chain's CDR3 is CASSPDRALGPQYF. The CDR3 DNA follows: TGTGCCAGTAGTCCCGACAGGGCCTTAGGGCCCCAGTACTTC.

The chain links TRBV27 to TRBJ1-1; D is uncertain. The CDR3 length is 13 residues. V lost 6 bases, J lost 4 bases, and 12 bases lay in between. Per the germline V gene, CDR1 is MNHEY and CDR2 is SMNVEV (reference sequence). The CDR3 sequence is CASSAGVGTEAFF. In DNA form, the CDR3 reads TGTGCCAGCAGCGCCGGGGTGGGCACTGAAGCTTTCTTT.

The rearrangement joins TRBV5-4 to TRBJ1-6; 7 bases match TRBD1. Germline V gene sequence: CDR1 SGHNT, CDR2 YYREEE (reference sequence). The J segment lost 8 bases and the V segment lost 3 bases, leaving 11 bases of the junction unmatched. CDR3 length equals 16 residues. The CDR3 DNA sequence: TGTGCCAGCAGCTGGAGGACCGGGACAGTCGATTCACCCCTCCACTTT. This translates into CASSWRTGTVDSPLHF.

This chain links TRBV5-1 with TRBJ2-1, with 12 bases lining up with TRBD2. V gave up 6 bases and J gave up 8 bases; unmatched junction bases: 18. The length of the CDR3 is 18 residues. The germline CDR1 and CDR2 sequences are SGHRS and YFSETQ. Written as DNA, the CDR3 is TGCGCCAGCACCATACCTAGCGGGGGGGCCCAGTATATAGATGAGCAGTTCTTC. Translating it yields CASTIPSGGAQYIDEQFF. Full variable domain (remainder filled in from reference TRBV5-1 and TRBJ2-1): KAGVTQTPRYLIKTRGQQVTLSCSPISGHRSVSWYQQTPGQGLQFLFEYFSETQRNKGNFPGRFSGRQFSNSRSEMNVSTLELGDSALYLCASTIPSGGAQYIDEQFFGPGTRLTVL.

The chain recombines TRBV15 with TRBJ2-7; TRBD2 matches 9 bases. The V gene's germline CDR1 is LNHNV and CDR2 YYDKDF (reference sequence). With 4 bases clipped from V and 7 bases from J, the junction kept 11 bases outside the gene matches. The CDR3 length is 15 residues. CDR3 region: CATSMLAGLVGEQYF. In DNA, the CDR3 is TGTGCCACCAGCATGCTAGCGGGGCTCGTGGGGGAGCAGTACTTC.

The rearrangement links TRBV7-6 to TRBJ1-1, with 7 bases lining up with TRBD1. CDR1 and CDR2 from the germline V gene are SGHVS and FNYEAQ. The CDR3 sequence is 15 residues long. With 6 bases clipped from V and 0 bases from J, the junction kept 7 bases outside the gene matches. CDR3 bases: TGTGCCAGCAGAAGGGACAGATCAATGAACACTGAAGCTTTCTTT. As protein: CASRRDRSMNTEAFF.

This clone came up once. The chain carries TRBV7-9 and TRBJ1-2; 9 bases match TRBD1. The CDR3 runs 15 residues. Per the germline V gene, CDR1 is SEHNR and CDR2 is FQNEAQ (reference sequence). V gave up 0 bases and J gave up 3 bases; unmatched junction bases: 2. DNA of the CDR3: TGTGCCAGCAGCTTAGCAACAGGGGGCGACTATGGCTACACCTTC. Translating gives CASSLATGGDYGYTF.

The table lists this clone with a count of one. The CDR3 reads CARTGSTEAFF. The CDR3 DNA reads as TGTGCCAGAACAGGGAGCACTGAAGCTTTCTTT. This chain connects TRBV19 to TRBJ1-1; perhaps TRBD1 as D (6 bases). The CDR3 consists of 11 residues. The V end was cut by 9 bases, the J end by 4 bases, with 9 bases between. CDR1 and CDR2 (germline): LNHDA, SQIVND (reference sequence).